This T cell receptor beta chain was identified in a study of cytomegalovirus exposure and HLA in healthy donors. Study-wide points: Previous analysis showed most TCR beta V segments were productive about 90% or about 30% of the time. It was about 150 TCR beta chains that were listed as cytomegalovirus-associated. One variant, a missense change in DCLRE1C, was linked in a later analysis to TCR beta V- and J-gene trimming.

Researchers ran the PCR with 60 Vbeta and 13 Jbeta primers. In the original analysis: In a later analysis, of 70 million to 85 million unique beta chains, roughly 9.9 million appeared in at least two donors. Data came from immunoSEQ multiplex PCR; TCRdb stores just in-frame clones and leaves some out. The V and J calls and clone size come from that table; D and trimming were worked out from the DNA. The sample lists approximately 150,000 clones; roughly four fifths were seen once. Between the trimmed V and J ends, which lost 6 bases and 1 base, there was a span of 12 bases. Germline V gene lookup returns CDR1 MNHEY and CDR2 SMNVEV (reference sequence). There are 15 residues in the CDR3. For this clone: The antigen is unknown.

J is TRBJ2-2 and V is TRBV27; D call uncertain. The TCR originated in a man aged 18-30 years in good health and CMV-seronegative. The sequenced sample was PBMCs. The CDR3 sequence is CASRQRRGNTGELFF. The CDR3 nucleotides read TGTGCCAGCAGACAAAGACGCGGGAACACCGGGGAGCTGTTTTTT.